Reported below is one T cell receptor (beta chain). Its antigen specificity is not known. No quality values exist for individual bases; no much larger clone is one base distant. Sequencing took place on an Illumina HiSeq 1500. TCRdb redid the processing of the public reads, applying fastp at Q25 and MiXCR, and retained in-frame beta chains. Each CDR3 protein gets just one entry, which takes the most common genes and DNA from the rows behind it. The sample table records 100,000 or so distinct CDR3 sequences; about 29% of these occur just once. The top ten clones comprise over 60% of the sample. These data are taken from a study of T cell repertoires in cytomegalovirus infection (dated by TCRdb to between 2017 and 2020). Regarding the complete study: Peptide stimulations targeted recently identified HLA-C-restricted CMV epitopes, whose presentation resists viral immunomodulation, together with well-studied HLA-B-restricted epitopes. Because public TCR beta signatures pointed to carriage of CMV infection together with the matching HLA type, the HLA type of each donor mattered for the analysis. Findings and caveats that apply to the study as a whole: In both this cohort and an independent cohort of several hundred donors, the cumulative frequency of public TCR beta family members distinguished carriers of CMV infection plus the relevant HLA type. The ex vivo response was dominated by HLA-C-restricted CMV-specific TCR beta clonotypes, which also provided the single most frequent clonotype in two of eight donors.

The treatment or condition label here, explained by the study, means: in vitro stimulation with specific CMV peptide epitopes to enrich CMV-specific T cells. Sample: CD8+ T cells from cultured PBMCs, taken from culture after CMV antigen stimulation. The clonotype comes from a human donor in good health (CMV status not recorded). Some clones in this sample may be carry-over from other donors' samples.

The nucleotides are TGTGCCAGCACCTCAGGGGACAGAGACGTCTACGAGCAGTACTTC. This is translated as CASTSGDRDVYEQYF. This sequence uses TRBV12-3 or TRBV12-4 and TRBJ2-7; 7 bases in the junction line up with TRBD1. Germline trimming: 7 bases from V, 3 bases from J; junction bases outside gene matches: 12. Inclusive of the bounding cysteine and phenylalanine, the CDR3 is 15 residues long. Only the CDR3 portion is preserved as DNA: 45 bases, with reading frame beginning at the first base.